This entry lists 22 T cell receptor beta chains sequenced from one sample in a study of Graves' ophthalmopathy and Graves' hyperthyroidism. For repertoire sequencing, the TCR beta CDR3 regions were amplified from RNA transcripts. A first-round RT-PCR used HTBI primers, followed by a second-round multiplex PCR. TCRdb fed the multiplex PCR reads into MiXCR, producing one record per CDR3 protein. Of 600,000 to 650,000 distinct CDR3 sequences listed, approximately 22% were seen once; the top ten hold approximately 7.7%. Sequencing was done on a sample of peripheral blood. The receptors here all came from a woman in her late teens or twenties with stable Graves' hyperthyroidism. Some clones in this sample may be carry-over from other donors' samples.

This clonotype was detected only a few times. This chain joins TRBV29-1 and TRBJ2-7; D gene unclear. Per germline, CDR1 SQVTM and CDR2 ANQGSEA. Trimming took off 4 bases at V and 3 bases at J, with 7 bases between the two ends. The CDR3 sequence is 11 residues long. CDR3: CSVVGSYEQYF. CDR3 nucleotides: TGCAGCGTTGTCGGCAGCTACGAGCAGTACTTC.

This rearrangement joins TRBV6-1 to TRBJ1-2; TRBD1 agrees at 9 bases. CDR3 length: 13 amino acids. The junction had 5 bases not matched to a gene; V was cut back by 5 bases and J by 7 bases. Germline lookup yields CDR1 MNHNS and CDR2 SASEGT. The CDR3 here is CASSRDRARGYTF. CDR3 nucleotides: TGTGCCAGCAGTCGGGACAGGGCTCGTGGCTACACCTTC.

This clonotype showed up just a few times. An end of the junction does not agree with germline; a read error may underlie this. The rearrangement links TRBV6-4 to TRBJ2-2, with D possibly being TRBD1 (7 bases). Germline assignment: CDR1 MRHNA and CDR2 SNTAGT. The CDR3 extends over 18 amino acids. CDR3 protein: CASSDRPTQQGGTGELFF. CDR3 nucleotides: TGTGCCAGCAGTGATCGACCGACTCAGCAGGGGGGTACCGGTGAGCTGTTTTTT.

The chain links TRBV11-2 to TRBJ1-1; no reliable D call. The CDR3 has 16 amino acids. Germline V CDR1 and CDR2: SGHAT, FQNNGV. Trimming cost V 0 bases and J 1 base, with 12 bases left between them. CDR3 loop: CASSLDRRLGNTEAFF. CDR3 nucleotides: TGTGCCAGCAGCTTAGACCGCCGCCTGGGGAACACTGAAGCTTTCTTT.

The chain recombines TRBV11-1 with TRBJ1-5; D is perhaps TRBD1 (5 bases). The germline CDR1 and CDR2 sequences are SGHAT and FQDESV (reference sequence). This CDR3 is built from 16 residues. The V gene lost 0 bases and the J gene lost 1 base, with 10 bases spanning the gap. The CDR3 nucleotides read TGTGCCAGCAGCTTAGCGAGGGGCAGAAGCAATCAGCCCCAGCATTTT. Translated, it gives CASSLARGRSNQPQHF.

The table lists this clonotype with many counts. The chain employs TRBV28 and TRBJ1-5; D uncertain. The ends were cut back, 3 bases at V and 2 bases at J, with 20 bases in the middle. Germline lookup yields CDR1 MDHEN and CDR2 SYDVKM. The CDR3 spans 18 residues. In DNA form, the CDR3 reads TGTGCCAGCAGTTTTCCCCGGGCTACCCTGCCCGGCAATCAGCCCCAGCATTTT. Translated, it gives CASSFPRATLPGNQPQHF.

The chain combines TRBV6-1 with TRBJ2-5; the match to TRBD1 covers 9 bases. CDR3 length: 16 amino acids. V shed 6 bases, J shed 2 bases, and the junction held 10 bases outside the gene matches. Germline CDR1 MNHNS, CDR2 SASEGT. Here the CDR3 reads CASSPLTGGKQETQYF. The DNA for the CDR3 is TGTGCCAGCAGCCCACTGACAGGGGGGAAACAAGAGACCCAGTACTTC.

Ten or more counts support this clonotype. The chain employs TRBV20-1 and TRBJ2-5; 12 bases are a match to TRBD1. This CDR3 spans 17 amino acids. V lost 0 bases to trimming and J lost 6 bases; unmatched junction nucleotides: 11. Germline V gives CDR1 DFQATT, CDR2 SNEGSKA (reference sequence). CDR3 loop: CSARDHLGTGGSKTQYF. The CDR3 region has the DNA TGCAGTGCTAGAGATCACCTCGGGACAGGGGGCTCGAAGACCCAGTACTTC.

In this sample, this clonotype turned up many times. The CDR3 nucleotides read TGCAGTGCCGGAGGGGAGTTTTCCTACGAGCAGTACTTC. As protein: CSAGGEFSYEQYF. This chain connects TRBV20-1 to TRBJ2-7, with a tentative D call TRBD2 (6 bases). This CDR3 is 13 amino acids long. From germline, CDR1 is DFQATT and CDR2 SNEGSKA (reference sequence). V lost 6 bases to trimming and J lost 1 base, with 13 bases between them.

Ten or more counts support this clonotype. The rearrangement links TRBV15 to TRBJ2-2; D gene uncertain. CDR3 length: 15 residues. CDR1 and CDR2 (germline): LNHNV, YYDKDF (reference sequence). Trimming stripped 3 bases from V and 4 bases from J, with 12 bases between. The DNA for the CDR3 is TGTGCCACCAGCAGTGGAGATTTCGGCACCGGGGAGCTGTTTTTT. Translating gives CATSSGDFGTGELFF.

This clonotype was recorded many times. The chain links TRBV12-3 or TRBV12-4 to TRBJ1-1; D is perhaps TRBD1 (5 bases). CDR3 length: 12 residues. V was pared by 6 bases and J by 10 bases, with 15 bases between. The CDR3 bases are TGTGCCAGCAGCCCCTCGTCGAGGGGAGCTTTCTTT. It yields the protein CASSPSSRGAFF.

This clonotype came up many times. The gene calls are TRBV6-5 and TRBJ2-3; D perhaps matches TRBD1 (6 bases). There are 16 residues in the CDR3. V lost 0 bases, J lost 0 bases, and 10 bases lay in between. Germline V gives CDR1 MNHEY, CDR2 SVGAGI. In nucleotides, the CDR3 is TGTGCCAGCAGTTACTCTTCCAGGGGTAGCACAGATACGCAGTATTTT. The encoded protein is CASSYSSRGSTDTQYF.

There are many counts of this clonotype. The chain couples TRBV20-1 to TRBJ2-2; D not certain. The CDR3 length is 16 residues. Trimming took 0 bases from V and 1 from J, leaving 12 bases between them. The germline V gene has CDR1 DFQATT and CDR2 SNEGSKA (reference sequence). The CDR3: CSARDERRLNTGELFF. The CDR3 DNA follows: TGCAGTGCTAGAGATGAAAGACGACTGAACACCGGGGAGCTGTTTTTT.

Details on this clonotype: A read error is likely, as this CDR3 ends without the conserved phenylalanine or tryptophan. The V call is TRBV11-2, the J call TRBJ1-1, with TRBD1 as a possible D gene (5 bases). Germline lookup yields CDR1 SGHAT and CDR2 FQNNGV. Trimming took off 3 bases at V and 4 bases at J, with 15 bases between the two ends. The CDR3 covers 15 residues. CDR3 bases: TGTGCCAGCAGCTTTCCATCAGGGTTTAGCACTGAAGCTTTCTAT. Its protein is CASSFPSGFSTEAFY.

This clonotype was recorded at least ten times. The V gene is TRBV7-9, the J gene TRBJ2-7, with a possible D match to TRBD2 (6 bases). This CDR3 region has 12 residues. Germline V gene lookup returns CDR1 SEHNR and CDR2 FQNEAQ (reference sequence). V was pared by 3 bases and J by 6 bases, with 9 bases between. This CDR3 is CASSLGLFEQYF. In nucleotides, the CDR3 is TGTGCCAGCAGCTTGGGACTTTTCGAGCAGTACTTC.

The chain uses TRBV7-3 and TRBJ1-5; TRBD1 might be the D (5 bases). Germline V CDR1 and CDR2: SGHTA, FQGTGA. The CDR3 is 13 residues long. The V gene lost 4 bases and the J gene lost 8 bases, with 12 bases spanning the gap. The CDR3 spells CASSSRGGEPQHF. In nucleotides, the CDR3 is TGTGCCAGCAGCTCCCGGGGGGGGGAGCCCCAGCATTTT.

This clonotype was counted only a few times. V gene TRBV24-1 combines with J gene TRBJ1-2; D might be TRBD1 (5 bases). V shed 4 bases and J shed 4 bases, with 12 bases lying between them. CDR3 size: 14 residues. The germline CDR1 and CDR2 sequences are KGHDR and SFDVKD. The CDR3, as DNA: TGTGCCACCAGTGACCCCGGCGGGGGCTATGGCTACACCTTC. This codes for CATSDPGGGYGYTF.

This clonotype turned up a few times. The J gene is TRBJ2-2, the V gene TRBV12-3 or TRBV12-4; D is undetermined. The CDR3 extends over 12 amino acids. Deletions cut 5 bases from V and 6 bases from J, with 7 bases between. CDR3 DNA: TGTGCCAGCAGTCCAGGTCCCGGGGAGCTGTTTTTT. Translation gives CASSPGPGELFF.

The chain is built from TRBV19 and TRBJ1-2; D possibly corresponds to TRBD1 (6 bases). This CDR3 comprises 14 residues. The germline gives CDR1 LNHDA, CDR2 SQIVND (reference sequence). Trimming left V 9 bases short and J 8 bases short, with 22 bases between. This CDR3 reads CASTDRSGVEGYTF. The CDR3 DNA is TGTGCCAGCACCGATCGGTCAGGGGTTGAGGGCTACACCTTC.

This clonotype came up many times. The chain uses TRBV5-6 and TRBJ2-7, with D perhaps TRBD1 (6 bases). The CDR3 loop spans 13 amino acids. The germline V gene encodes CDR1 SGHDT and CDR2 YYEEEE. Trimming took off 3 bases at V and 8 bases at J, with 15 bases between the two ends. CDR3: CASSSLIQGKQYF. The CDR3 DNA reads TGTGCCAGCAGCTCGCTAATACAGGGCAAGCAGTACTTC. The variable domain in full, with the rest retrieved from reference TRBV5-6 and TRBJ2-7, is DAGVTQSPTHLIKTRGQQVTLRCSPKSGHDTVSWYQQALGQGPQFIFQYYEEEERQRGNFPDRFSGHQFPNYSSELNVNALLLGDSALYLCASSSLIQGKQYFGPGTRLTVT.

This clonotype appeared a few times. CDR3 sequence reads: CASRKDAFNSPLHF. As DNA, the CDR3 is TGTGCCAGCAGAAAGGACGCGTTTAATTCACCCCTCCACTTT. The chain recombines TRBV6-1 with TRBJ1-6; D uncertain. With 6 bases removed from V and 6 bases from J, the gap between germline ends came to 12 bases. This CDR3 comprises 14 residues. Germline V lookup: CDR1 MNHNS, CDR2 SASEGT.

Note on this clonotype: This sequence may be a read error, since a much larger clone differs from it by one base. The rearrangement joins TRBV5-1 to TRBJ2-2, with a possible D match to TRBD2 (5 bases). CDR3 length equals 14 residues. Looked up from germline, CDR1 is SGHRS and CDR2 is YFSETQ. CDR3 region: CASSSLEVLGKLFF. Written as DNA, the CDR3 is TGCGCCAGCAGCTCCCTGGAGGTCCTCGGGAAGCTGTTTTTT.